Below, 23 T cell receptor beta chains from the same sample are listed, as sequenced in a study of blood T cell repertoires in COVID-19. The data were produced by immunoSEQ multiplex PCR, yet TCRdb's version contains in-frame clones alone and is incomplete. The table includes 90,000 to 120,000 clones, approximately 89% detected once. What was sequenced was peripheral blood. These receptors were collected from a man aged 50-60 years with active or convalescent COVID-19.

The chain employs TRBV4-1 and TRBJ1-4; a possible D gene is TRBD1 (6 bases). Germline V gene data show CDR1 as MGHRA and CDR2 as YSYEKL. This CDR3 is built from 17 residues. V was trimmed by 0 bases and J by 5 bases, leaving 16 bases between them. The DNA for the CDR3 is TGCGCCAGCAGCCAAGATCGGATCGGGACACTGAATGAAAAACTGTTTTTT. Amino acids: CASSQDRIGTLNEKLFF.

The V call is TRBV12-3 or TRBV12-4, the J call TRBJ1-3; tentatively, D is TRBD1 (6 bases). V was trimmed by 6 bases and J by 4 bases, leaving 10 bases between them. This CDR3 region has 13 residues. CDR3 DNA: TGTGCCAGCAGCTTCACAGGGGGAAACACCATATATTTT. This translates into CASSFTGGNTIYF.

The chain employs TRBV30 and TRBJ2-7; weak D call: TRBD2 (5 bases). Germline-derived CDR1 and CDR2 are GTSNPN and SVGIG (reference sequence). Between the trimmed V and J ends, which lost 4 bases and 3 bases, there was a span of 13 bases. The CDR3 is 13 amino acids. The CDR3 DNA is TGTGCCTGGACCGCGGGTCCAGTCTACGAGCAGTACTTC. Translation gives CAWTAGPVYEQYF.

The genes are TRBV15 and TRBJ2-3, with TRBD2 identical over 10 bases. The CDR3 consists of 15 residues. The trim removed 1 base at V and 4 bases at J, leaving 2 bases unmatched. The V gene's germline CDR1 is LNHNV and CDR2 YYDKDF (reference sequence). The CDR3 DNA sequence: TGTGCCACCAGCAGAGCTAGCGGGGGCCCAGATACGCAGTATTTT. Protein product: CATSRASGGPDTQYF.

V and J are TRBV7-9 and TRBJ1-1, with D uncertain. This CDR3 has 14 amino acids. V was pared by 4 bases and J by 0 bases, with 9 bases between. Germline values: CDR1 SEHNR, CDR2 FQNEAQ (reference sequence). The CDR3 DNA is TGTGCCAGCAGCTCCAGGCTTTTGAACACTGAAGCTTTCTTT. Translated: CASSSRLLNTEAFF.

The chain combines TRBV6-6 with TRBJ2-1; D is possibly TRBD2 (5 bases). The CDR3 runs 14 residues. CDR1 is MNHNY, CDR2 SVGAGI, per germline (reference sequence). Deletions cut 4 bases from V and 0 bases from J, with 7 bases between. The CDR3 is CASSWELSYNEQFF. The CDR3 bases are TGTGCCAGCAGTTGGGAGCTCTCCTACAATGAGCAGTTCTTC.

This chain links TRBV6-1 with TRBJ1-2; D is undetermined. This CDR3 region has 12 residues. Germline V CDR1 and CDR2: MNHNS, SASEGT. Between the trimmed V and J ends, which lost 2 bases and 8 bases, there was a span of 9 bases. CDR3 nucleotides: TGTGCCAGCAGTGAACGCGGTTGGGGCTACACCTTC. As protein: CASSERGWGYTF.

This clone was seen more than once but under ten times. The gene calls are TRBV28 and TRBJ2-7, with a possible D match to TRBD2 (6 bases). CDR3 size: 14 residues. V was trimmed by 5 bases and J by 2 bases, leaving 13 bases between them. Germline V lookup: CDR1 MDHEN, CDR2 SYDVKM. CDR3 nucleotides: TGTGCCAGCAGTGTCCGGGAGACCGCCTACGAGCAGTACTTC. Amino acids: CASSVRETAYEQYF.

CDR3 protein: CASSQAPVGGSGETQYF. CDR3 nucleotides: TGTGCCAGCAGCCAAGCCCCGGTTGGGGGGAGTGGAGAGACCCAGTACTTC. V gene TRBV3-1 (or the pseudogene TRBV3-2) combines with J gene TRBJ2-5, with a possible D match to TRBD2 (6 bases). Germline values: CDR1 LGHDT, CDR2 YNNKEL (reference sequence). CDR3 size: 17 residues. The germline V and J ends were trimmed by 1 base and 4 bases, with 19 bases remaining between them.

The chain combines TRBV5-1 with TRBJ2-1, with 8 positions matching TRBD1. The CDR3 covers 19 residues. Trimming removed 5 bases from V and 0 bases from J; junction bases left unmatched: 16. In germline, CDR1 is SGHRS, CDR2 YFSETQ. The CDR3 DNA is TGCGCCAGCAGGGACAGGGACAGAGAACATAGAAGCTCCTACAATGAGCAGTTCTTC. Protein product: CASRDRDREHRSSYNEQFF. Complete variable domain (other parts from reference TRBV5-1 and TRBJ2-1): KAGVTQTPRYLIKTRGQQVTLSCSPISGHRSVSWYQQTPGQGLQFLFEYFSETQRNKGNFPGRFSGRQFSNSRSEMNVSTLELGDSALYLCASRDRDREHRSSYNEQFFGPGTRLTVL.

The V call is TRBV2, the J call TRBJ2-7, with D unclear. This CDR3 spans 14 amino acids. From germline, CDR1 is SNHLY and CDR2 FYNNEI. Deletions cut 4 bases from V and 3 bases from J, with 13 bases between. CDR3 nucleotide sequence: TGTGCCAGCAGTGGTATGAGGAACAACTACGAGCAGTACTTC. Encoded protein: CASSGMRNNYEQYF. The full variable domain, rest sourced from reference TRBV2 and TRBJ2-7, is EPEVTQTPSHQVTQMGQEVILRCVPISNHLYFYWYRQILGQKVEFLVSFYNNEISEKSEIFDDQFSVERPDGSNFTLKIRSTKLEDSAMYFCASSGMRNNYEQYFGPGTRLTVT.

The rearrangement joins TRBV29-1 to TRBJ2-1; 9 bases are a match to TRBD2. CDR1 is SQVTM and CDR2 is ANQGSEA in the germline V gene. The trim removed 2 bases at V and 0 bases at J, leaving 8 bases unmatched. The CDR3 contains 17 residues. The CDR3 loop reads CSVEIAGVASSYNEQFF. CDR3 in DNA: TGCAGCGTTGAAATAGCGGGGGTGGCAAGCTCCTACAATGAGCAGTTCTTC.

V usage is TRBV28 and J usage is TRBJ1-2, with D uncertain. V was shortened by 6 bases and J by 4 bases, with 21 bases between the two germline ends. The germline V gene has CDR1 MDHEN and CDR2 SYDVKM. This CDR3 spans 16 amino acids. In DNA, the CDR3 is TGTGCCAGCAGCCTCCGCCATCAGGCGACCCTCTATGGCTACACCTTC. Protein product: CASSLRHQATLYGYTF.

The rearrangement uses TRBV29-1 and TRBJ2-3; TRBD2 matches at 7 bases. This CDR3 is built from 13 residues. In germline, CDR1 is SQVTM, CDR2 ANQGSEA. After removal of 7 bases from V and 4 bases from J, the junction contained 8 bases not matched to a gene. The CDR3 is CSAARGSADTQYF. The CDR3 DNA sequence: TGCAGCGCTGCCCGCGGGAGTGCAGATACGCAGTATTTT.

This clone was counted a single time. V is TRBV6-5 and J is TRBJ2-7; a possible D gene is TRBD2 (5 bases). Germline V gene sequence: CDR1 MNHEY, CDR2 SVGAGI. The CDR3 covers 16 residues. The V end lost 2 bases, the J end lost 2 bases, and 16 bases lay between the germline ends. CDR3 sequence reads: CASSYTLSTGAYEQYF. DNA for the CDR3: TGTGCCAGCAGTTACACCCTTTCAACCGGGGCCTACGAGCAGTACTTC.

The CDR3 coding sequence is TGTGCCAGCAGCCCTCAGGGGGTTAGGACTGAAGCTTTCTTT. The encoded protein is CASSPQGVRTEAFF. The chain links TRBV21-1 to TRBJ1-1; the D segment call TRBD1 is taken from the table without a DNA check. TRBV21-1 is listed as a pseudogene. There are 14 residues in the CDR3.

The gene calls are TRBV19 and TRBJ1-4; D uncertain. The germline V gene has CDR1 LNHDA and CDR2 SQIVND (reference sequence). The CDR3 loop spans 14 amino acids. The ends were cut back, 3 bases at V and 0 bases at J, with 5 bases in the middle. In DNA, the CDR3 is TGTGCCAGTAGTATCCCCGCAACTAATGAAAAACTGTTTTTT. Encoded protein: CASSIPATNEKLFF.

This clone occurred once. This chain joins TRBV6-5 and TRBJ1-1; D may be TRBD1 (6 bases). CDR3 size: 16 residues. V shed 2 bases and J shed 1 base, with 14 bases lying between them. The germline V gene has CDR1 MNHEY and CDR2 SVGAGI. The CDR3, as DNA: TGTGCCAGCAGTTACGTGGGGGTAGGGGGGAACACTGAAGCTTTCTTT. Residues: CASSYVGVGGNTEAFF.

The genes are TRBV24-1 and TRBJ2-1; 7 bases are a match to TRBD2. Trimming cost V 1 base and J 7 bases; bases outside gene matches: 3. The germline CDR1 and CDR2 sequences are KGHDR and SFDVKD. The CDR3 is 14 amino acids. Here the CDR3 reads CATSDFQRGNEQFF. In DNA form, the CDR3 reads TGTGCCACCAGTGATTTCCAGCGGGGTAATGAGCAGTTCTTC.

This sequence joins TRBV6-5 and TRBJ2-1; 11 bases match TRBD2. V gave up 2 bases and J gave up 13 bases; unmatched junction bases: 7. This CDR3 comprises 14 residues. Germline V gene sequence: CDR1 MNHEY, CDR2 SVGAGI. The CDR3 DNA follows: TGTGCCAGCAGTTACGGGGTAGCGGGAGGGCGACAGTTCTTC. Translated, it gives CASSYGVAGGRQFF.

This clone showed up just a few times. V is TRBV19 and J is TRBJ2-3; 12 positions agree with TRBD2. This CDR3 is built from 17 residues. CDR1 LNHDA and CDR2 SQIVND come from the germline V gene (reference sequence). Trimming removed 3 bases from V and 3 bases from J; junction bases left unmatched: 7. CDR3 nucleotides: TGTGCCAGTAGTATCACCCTAGCGGGAGGGCCGACAGATACGCAGTATTTT. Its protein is CASSITLAGGPTDTQYF.

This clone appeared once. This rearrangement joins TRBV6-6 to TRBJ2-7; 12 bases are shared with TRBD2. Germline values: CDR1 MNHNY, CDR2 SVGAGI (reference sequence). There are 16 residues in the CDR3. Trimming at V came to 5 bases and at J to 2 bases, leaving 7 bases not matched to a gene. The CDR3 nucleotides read TGTGCCAGCAGTACCCTTCTAGCGGGAGGGCCCTACGAGCAGTACTTC. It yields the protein CASSTLLAGGPYEQYF.

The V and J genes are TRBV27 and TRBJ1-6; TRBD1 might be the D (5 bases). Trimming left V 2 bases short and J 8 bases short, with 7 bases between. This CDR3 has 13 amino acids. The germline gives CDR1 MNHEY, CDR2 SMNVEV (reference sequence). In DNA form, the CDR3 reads TGTGCCAGCAGTTTAAGGGGCGATTCACCCCTCCACTTT. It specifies CASSLRGDSPLHF.